This note documents a single TCR beta chain sequence. Its target is not known. This CDR3 spans 16 amino acids. Germline CDR1 and CDR2: SGHRS and YFSETQ. The V and J ends lost 4 bases and 2 bases respectively, with 16 bases between them. Measured with immunoSEQ multiplex PCR; TCRdb has only the in-frame clones, and not every one. Of 110,000 or so clones in the sample, 91% were seen once. This sample is part of a study of T cell responses to AZD1222 COVID-19 vaccine. Study observations and caveats: Donors were mostly white British, more females; clonal diversity possibly underestimated.

The receptor was isolated from an adult in good health. The J gene is TRBJ1-5, the V gene TRBV5-1; D perhaps matches TRBD1 (5 bases). Material: peripheral blood, obtained on day 0 of AZD1222 vaccination. The CDR3 bases are TGCGCCAGCAGCCGGGACGGAACGATGGGCAATCAGCCCCAGCATTTT. Translated, it gives CASSRDGTMGNQPQHF.